This TCR beta chain was recorded in a study of response to subunit inactivated influenza vaccine. TCRdb itself ran the RT-PCR reads through MiXCR, one entry per CDR3 protein. The sample records about 520,000 distinct CDR3 sequences, about 25% being singletons. A few counts support this clonotype. Trimming pared 8 bases from V and 7 bases from J, leaving 14 bases between. The CDR3 is 12 amino acids. The germline CDR1 and CDR2 sequences are DFQATT and SNEGSKA (reference sequence). This receptor was taken from a man aged 45-65 years who received an inactivated influenza vaccine. The V and J genes are TRBV20-1 and TRBJ2-2, with D perhaps TRBD1 (6 bases). Sequencing used CD4+ T cells sorted from PBMCs, obtained more than 4 days after vaccination. The CDR3 protein is CSINRAGGELFF. CDR3 DNA: TGCAGTATAAACAGGGCGGGCGGGGAGCTGTTTTTT.